Here is one TCR beta chain with its context. Its specificity is not known. This specimen belongs to a study of cytomegalovirus exposure and HLA in healthy donors. Whole-study findings and limits: There were 150 or so TCR beta chains listed as cytomegalovirus-associated. Despite most TCR sequences being rare, some public TCRs occurred in many donors.

PCR involved 60 Vbeta and 13 Jbeta primers. Original handling: An analysis that came later counted tens of millions of unique TCR beta chains, some 11 million shared. Generated by immunoSEQ multiplex PCR, the TCRdb table keeps only in-frame clones and is missing some. That table is the source of V, J and clone size, and D and trimming were worked out from the DNA. This table has around 100,000 clones, roughly 72% appearing once. Sequencing was performed on PBMCs. This receptor was obtained from a woman younger than 30 in good health and CMV-seropositive.

The CDR3 is CASSFYGTGGRTEAFF. Here the CDR3 DNA reads TGTGCCAGCAGCTTTTACGGGACAGGGGGTCGGACTGAAGCTTTCTTT. This chain connects TRBV11-3 to TRBJ1-1; TRBD1 aligns across 11 bases. The CDR3 has 16 residues. V lost 3 bases to trimming and J lost 5 bases; unmatched junction nucleotides: 8. In germline, CDR1 is SGHNT, CDR2 YENEEA.